This TCR beta chain appears in the sequencing data of a study of identical twins. Study-wide results and limits: Alpha sequences that were out-of-frame and twin-shared showed an excess of low generation probability. Possibly, invariant MAIT and iNKT cells partly confounded zero-insertion analyses. Sequences that were beta out-of-frame showed weaker excess twin sharing.

This clonotype occurred many times. Its antigen is currently unknown. TCRdb used MiXCR to reprocess the 5' RACE reads, holding one entry per CDR3 protein. The table records some 1,700,000 distinct CDR3 sequences, less than 40% of them present only once. The CDR3 length is 13 residues. Germline V CDR1 and CDR2: SEHNR, FQNEAQ (reference sequence). Trimming took 5 bases from V and 6 from J, leaving 13 bases between them. The source material was cord blood. This sequence was found in a newborn girl in good health. The chain carries TRBV7-9 and TRBJ1-2, with D unclear. The CDR3 DNA follows: TGTGCCAGCAGCCCCCTACGGGGAGATGGCTACACCTTC. It specifies CASSPLRGDGYTF.